This passage covers 13 T cell receptor beta chains from one sample sequenced in a study of blood T cell repertoires in COVID-19. Only in-frame clones appear in the TCRdb table, and some are missing; sequencing was by immunoSEQ multiplex PCR. The top ten hold 7.9% of the sample, which has some 250,000 clones, over 70% seen once. Material: peripheral blood. The receptors here all came from a woman older than 75 with acute or convalescent COVID-19.

In this sample, this clone turned up once. The chain has TRBV5-4 and TRBJ1-3; 8 bases are a match to TRBD1. This CDR3 region has 16 residues. Losses at the gene ends were 1 base for V and 1 base for J; bases not matched to a gene: 4. The germline gives CDR1 SGHNT, CDR2 YYREEE (reference sequence). CDR3 sequence (DNA): TGTGCCAGCAGCTTGCAGGGGGCGCGATCTGGAAACACCATATATTTT. It codes for CASSLQGARSGNTIYF.

This clone has more than one count but fewer than ten. The genes are TRBV28 and TRBJ1-5, with D perhaps matching TRBD1 (5 bases). Germline values: CDR1 MDHEN, CDR2 SYDVKM. V was pared by 5 bases and J by 3 bases, with 14 bases between. The CDR3 length is 15 residues. CDR3 nucleotide sequence: TGTGCCAGCAGTCCACCCCCAGGGATCAATCAGCCCCAGCATTTT. As protein: CASSPPPGINQPQHF.

CDR3 in amino acids: CASSLGQGLYEQYF. DNA for the CDR3: TGTGCCAGCAGCTTGGGACAGGGGCTCTACGAGCAGTACTTC. V usage is TRBV5-4 and J usage is TRBJ2-7, with 8 bases identical to TRBD1. J gave up 3 bases and V 0 bases, and 2 bases lay outside the gene matches. CDR3 length: 14 residues. CDR1 is SGHNT, CDR2 YYREEE, per germline (reference sequence).

The chain employs TRBV5-1 and TRBJ2-7; 8 bases match TRBD2. Looked up from germline, CDR1 is SGHRS and CDR2 is YFSETQ. V dropped 0 bases and J dropped 5; count of bases not matched to a gene: 4. The CDR3 is made up of 14 amino acids. DNA of the CDR3: TGCGCCAGCAGCTTGGGAGCGGGAGTCCACGAGCAGTACTTC. Protein: CASSLGAGVHEQYF.

This clone was detected once. The V gene is TRBV5-1, the J gene TRBJ2-7, with 7 bases matching TRBD1. Trimming cost V 0 bases and J 4 bases; bases outside gene matches: 13. Germline-derived CDR1 and CDR2 are SGHRS and YFSETQ. CDR3 size: 17 residues. The CDR3 reads CASSLGGQGVRLYEQYF. CDR3 DNA: TGCGCCAGCAGCTTGGGAGGTCAGGGGGTACGGTTGTACGAGCAGTACTTC.

This clone has a single count. The chain is built from TRBV2 and TRBJ1-4, with TRBD1 identical over 7 bases. Germline values: CDR1 SNHLY, CDR2 FYNNEI. The CDR3 spans 14 residues. The ends lost 6 bases at V and 5 bases at J; junction bases unmatched: 6. CDR3 residues: CASSQQGINEKLFF. The CDR3, as DNA: TGTGCCAGCAGCCAACAGGGGATAAATGAAAAACTGTTTTTT.

The chain combines TRBV5-4 with TRBJ2-5; D gene unclear. The germline V gene encodes CDR1 SGHNT and CDR2 YYREEE (reference sequence). The CDR3 sequence is 11 residues long. The ends were cut back, 4 bases at V and 9 bases at J, with 10 bases in the middle. This chain's CDR3 is CASSLGPAQYF. CDR3 DNA sequence: TGTGCCAGCAGCCTGGGCCCAGCCCAGTACTTC.

The chain is built from TRBV28 and TRBJ1-2; TRBD1 aligns across 8 bases. This CDR3 region has 11 residues. The V and J ends lost 3 bases and 14 bases, in that order; junction bases with no gene match: 5. Germline values: CDR1 MDHEN, CDR2 SYDVKM. The CDR3 protein is CASSLGTGGTF. DNA of the CDR3: TGTGCCAGCAGTTTGGGGACAGGTGGGACCTTC.

The rearrangement joins TRBV6-1 to TRBJ1-2; no firm D call. Germline V gene data show CDR1 as MNHNS and CDR2 as SASEGT. The CDR3 spans 14 residues. V lost 0 bases to trimming and J lost 1 base, with 6 bases between them. In DNA, the CDR3 is TGTGCCAGCAGTGAAGCGACGGGTAACTATGGCTACACCTTC. Its protein product is CASSEATGNYGYTF.

This clone was counted a single time. CDR3 nucleotides: TGCGCCAGCAGCCAAGATGTGGGGCAGGGGACGGAGACCCAGTACTTC. It codes for CASSQDVGQGTETQYF. This rearrangement joins TRBV4-1 to TRBJ2-5; D is perhaps TRBD1 (6 bases). CDR1 and CDR2 (germline): MGHRA, YSYEKL. The V gene lost 0 bases and the J gene lost 5 bases, with 16 bases spanning the gap. The CDR3 loop spans 16 amino acids.

This clone was counted a few times. The J gene is TRBJ1-1, the V gene TRBV5-1; D uncertain. Germline V gives CDR1 SGHRS, CDR2 YFSETQ. V lost 0 bases and J 8 bases, leaving 17 bases between the germline ends. This CDR3 comprises 15 residues. In nucleotides, the CDR3 is TGCGCCAGCAGCTTGGATAGGAGCCCGACGGAAGAAGCTTTCTTT. Translated, it gives CASSLDRSPTEEAFF.

The J gene is TRBJ2-5, the V gene TRBV7-7, with D tentatively TRBD1 (5 bases). The CDR3 has 14 residues. Trimming removed 3 bases at V and 5 bases at J, with 13 bases between. Germline V gene sequence: CDR1 SSHAT, CDR2 FNYEAQ (reference sequence). This chain's CDR3 is CASSLAGHGETQYF. The CDR3 DNA is TGTGCCAGCAGCTTGGCAGGGCATGGGGAGACCCAGTACTTC.

This chain connects TRBV5-1 to TRBJ1-1, with TRBD1 identical over 8 bases. Germline-derived CDR1 and CDR2 are SGHRS and YFSETQ. The CDR3 has 14 amino acids. After removal of 6 bases from V and 3 bases from J, the junction contained 7 bases not matched to a gene. The CDR3: CASTLRGRDTEAFF. The CDR3 nucleotides are TGCGCCAGCACCCTCAGGGGGCGCGACACTGAAGCTTTCTTT.